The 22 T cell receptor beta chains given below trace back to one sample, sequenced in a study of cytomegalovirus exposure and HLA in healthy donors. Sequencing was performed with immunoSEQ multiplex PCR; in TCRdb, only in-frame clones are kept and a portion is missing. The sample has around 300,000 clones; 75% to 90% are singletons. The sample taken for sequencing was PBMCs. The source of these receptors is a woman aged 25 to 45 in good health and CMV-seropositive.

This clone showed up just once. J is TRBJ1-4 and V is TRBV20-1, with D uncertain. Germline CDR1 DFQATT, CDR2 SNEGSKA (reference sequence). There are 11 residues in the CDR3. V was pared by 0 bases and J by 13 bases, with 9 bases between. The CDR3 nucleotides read TGCAGTGCTAGAGATCTCTGGGGACTGTTTTTT. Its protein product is CSARDLWGLFF.

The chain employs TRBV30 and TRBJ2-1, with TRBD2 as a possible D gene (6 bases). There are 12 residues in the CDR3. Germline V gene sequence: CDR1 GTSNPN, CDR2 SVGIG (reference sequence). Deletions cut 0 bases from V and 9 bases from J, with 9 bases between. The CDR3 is CAWSVLAGEQFF. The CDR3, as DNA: TGTGCCTGGAGTGTACTAGCTGGTGAGCAGTTCTTC.

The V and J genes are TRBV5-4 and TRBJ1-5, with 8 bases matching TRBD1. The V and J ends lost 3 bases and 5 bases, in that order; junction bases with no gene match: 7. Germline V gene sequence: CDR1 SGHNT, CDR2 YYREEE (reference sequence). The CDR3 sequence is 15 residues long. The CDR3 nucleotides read TGTGCCAGCAGCTCAGGGGGCTCGGGCGATCAGCCCCAGCATTTT. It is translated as CASSSGGSGDQPQHF.

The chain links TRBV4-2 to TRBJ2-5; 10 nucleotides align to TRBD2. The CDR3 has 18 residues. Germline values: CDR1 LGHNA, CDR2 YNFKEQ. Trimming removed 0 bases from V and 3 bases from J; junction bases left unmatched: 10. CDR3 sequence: CASSQEASGSEGEETQYF. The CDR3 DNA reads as TGTGCCAGCAGCCAAGAGGCTAGCGGGAGTGAGGGGGAAGAGACCCAGTACTTC.

The DNA of the CDR3 is TGTGCCAGTAGTATGACAGGGGGCTCCTACGAGCAGTACTTC. Protein sequence: CASSMTGGSYEQYF. This sequence joins TRBV19 and TRBJ2-7; TRBD1 agrees at 9 bases. The CDR3 sequence is 14 residues long. Trimming removed 3 bases from V and 0 bases from J; junction bases left unmatched: 0. In germline, CDR1 is LNHDA, CDR2 SQIVND (reference sequence).

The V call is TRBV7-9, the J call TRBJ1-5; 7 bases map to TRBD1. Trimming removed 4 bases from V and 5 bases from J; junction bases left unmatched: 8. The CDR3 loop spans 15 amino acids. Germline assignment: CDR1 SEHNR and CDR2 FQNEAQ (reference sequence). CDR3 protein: CASSSGLQGYQPQHF. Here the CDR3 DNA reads TGTGCCAGCAGCTCCGGGCTACAGGGGTATCAGCCCCAGCATTTT.

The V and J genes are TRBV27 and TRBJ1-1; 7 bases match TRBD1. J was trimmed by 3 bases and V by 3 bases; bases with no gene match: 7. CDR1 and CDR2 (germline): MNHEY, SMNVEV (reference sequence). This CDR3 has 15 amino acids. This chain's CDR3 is CASSLAGTVYTEAFF. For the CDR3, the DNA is TGTGCCAGCAGTTTGGCCGGGACAGTTTACACTGAAGCTTTCTTT.

CDR3 sequence (DNA): TGCGCCAGCAGCCAAGACCATGGGACAGGGGGAAACACCATATATTTT. Translating gives CASSQDHGTGGNTIYF. The chain couples TRBV4-3 to TRBJ1-3; 9 bases match TRBD1. This CDR3 is 16 amino acids long. Trimming removed 0 bases from V and 4 bases from J; junction bases left unmatched: 4. CDR1 is LGHNA and CDR2 is YSLEER in the germline V gene.

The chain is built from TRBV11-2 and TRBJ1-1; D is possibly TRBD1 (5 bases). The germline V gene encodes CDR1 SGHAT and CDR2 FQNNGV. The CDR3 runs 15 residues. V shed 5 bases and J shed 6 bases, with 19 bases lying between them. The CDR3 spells CASSPKRGGRAEAFF. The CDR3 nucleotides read TGTGCCAGCAGCCCCAAACGCGGGGGAAGGGCTGAAGCTTTCTTT.

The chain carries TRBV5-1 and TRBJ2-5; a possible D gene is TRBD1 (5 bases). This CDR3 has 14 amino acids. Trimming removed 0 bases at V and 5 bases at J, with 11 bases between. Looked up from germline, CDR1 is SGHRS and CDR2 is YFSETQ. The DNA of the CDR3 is TGCGCCAGCAGCTTGGGGCAGAACAGGGAGACCCAGTACTTC. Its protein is CASSLGQNRETQYF.

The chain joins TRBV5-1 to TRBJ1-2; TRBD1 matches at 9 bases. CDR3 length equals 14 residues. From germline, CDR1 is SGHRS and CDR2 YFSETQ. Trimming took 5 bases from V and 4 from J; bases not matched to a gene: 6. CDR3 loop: CASSEGQGLYGYTF. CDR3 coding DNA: TGCGCCAGCAGTGAGGGACAGGGTCTCTATGGCTACACCTTC.

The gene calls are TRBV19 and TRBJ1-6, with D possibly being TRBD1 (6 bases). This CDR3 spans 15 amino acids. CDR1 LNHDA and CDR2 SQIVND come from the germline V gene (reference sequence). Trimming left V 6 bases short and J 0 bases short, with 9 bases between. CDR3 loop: CASRQGNSYNSPLHF. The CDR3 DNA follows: TGTGCCAGTAGACAGGGAAACTCCTATAATTCACCCCTCCACTTT.

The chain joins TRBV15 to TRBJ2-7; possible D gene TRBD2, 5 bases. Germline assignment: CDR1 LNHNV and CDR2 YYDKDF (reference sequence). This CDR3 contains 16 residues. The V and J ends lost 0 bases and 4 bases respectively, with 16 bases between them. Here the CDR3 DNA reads TGTGCCACCAGCAGAGATGCTAGCCCCTTTCCATACGAGCAGTACTTC. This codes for CATSRDASPFPYEQYF.

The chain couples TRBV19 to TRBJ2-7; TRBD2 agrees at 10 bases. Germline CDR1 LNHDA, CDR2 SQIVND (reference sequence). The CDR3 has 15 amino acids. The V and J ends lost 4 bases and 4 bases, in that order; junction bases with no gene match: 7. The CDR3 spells CASSSEREGRYEQYF. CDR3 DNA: TGTGCCAGTAGTAGCGAGCGGGAGGGGCGATACGAGCAGTACTTC.

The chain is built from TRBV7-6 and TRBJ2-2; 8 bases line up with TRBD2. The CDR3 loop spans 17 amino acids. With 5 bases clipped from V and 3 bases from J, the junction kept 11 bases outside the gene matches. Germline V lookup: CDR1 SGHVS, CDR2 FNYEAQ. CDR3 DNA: TGTGCCAGCAGCGGATTTGCGGGGGGTGGTTACACCGGGGAGCTGTTTTTT. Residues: CASSGFAGGGYTGELFF.

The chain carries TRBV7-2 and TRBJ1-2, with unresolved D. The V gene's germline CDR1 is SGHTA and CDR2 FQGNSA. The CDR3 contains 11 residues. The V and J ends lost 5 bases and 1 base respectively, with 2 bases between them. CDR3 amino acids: CASSINYGYTF. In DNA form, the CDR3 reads TGTGCCAGCAGCATTAACTATGGCTACACCTTC.

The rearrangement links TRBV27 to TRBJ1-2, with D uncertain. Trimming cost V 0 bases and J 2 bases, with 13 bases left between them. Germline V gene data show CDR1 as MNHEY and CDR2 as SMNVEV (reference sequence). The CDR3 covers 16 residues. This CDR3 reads CASSLSSVGYNYGYTF. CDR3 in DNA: TGTGCCAGCAGTTTATCGAGTGTGGGCTACAACTATGGCTACACCTTC.

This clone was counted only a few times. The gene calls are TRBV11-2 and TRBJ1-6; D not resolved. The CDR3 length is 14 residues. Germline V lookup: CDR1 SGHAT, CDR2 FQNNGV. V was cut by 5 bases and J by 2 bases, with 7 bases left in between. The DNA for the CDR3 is TGTGCCAGCAGCCCGAGGGCCTATAATTCACCCCTCCACTTT. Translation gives CASSPRAYNSPLHF.

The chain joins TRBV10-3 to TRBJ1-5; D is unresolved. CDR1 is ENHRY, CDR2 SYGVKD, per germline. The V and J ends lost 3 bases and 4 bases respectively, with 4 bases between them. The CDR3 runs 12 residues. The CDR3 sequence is CAISENNQPQHF. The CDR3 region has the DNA TGTGCCATCAGTGAAAATAATCAGCCCCAGCATTTT.

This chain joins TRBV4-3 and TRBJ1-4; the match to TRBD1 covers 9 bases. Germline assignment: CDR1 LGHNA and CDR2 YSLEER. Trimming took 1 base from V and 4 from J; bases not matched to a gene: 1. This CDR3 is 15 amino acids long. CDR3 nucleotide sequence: TGCGCCAGCAGCCAAGGGGACAGGGATAATGAAAAACTGTTTTTT. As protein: CASSQGDRDNEKLFF.

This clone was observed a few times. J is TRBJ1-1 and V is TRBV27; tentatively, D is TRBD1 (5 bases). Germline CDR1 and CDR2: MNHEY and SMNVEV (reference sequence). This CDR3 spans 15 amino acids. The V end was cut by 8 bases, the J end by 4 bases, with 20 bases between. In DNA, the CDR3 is TGTGCCAGCGGCCCCCGGGACCTCCGGGGCACTGAAGCTTTCTTT. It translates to CASGPRDLRGTEAFF.

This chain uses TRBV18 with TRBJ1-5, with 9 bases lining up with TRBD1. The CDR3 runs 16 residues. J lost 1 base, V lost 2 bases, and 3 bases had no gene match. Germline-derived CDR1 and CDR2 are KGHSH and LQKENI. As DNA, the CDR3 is TGTGCCAGCTCACCAGGGACAGGGACAAGCAATCAGCCCCAGCATTTT. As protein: CASSPGTGTSNQPQHF.